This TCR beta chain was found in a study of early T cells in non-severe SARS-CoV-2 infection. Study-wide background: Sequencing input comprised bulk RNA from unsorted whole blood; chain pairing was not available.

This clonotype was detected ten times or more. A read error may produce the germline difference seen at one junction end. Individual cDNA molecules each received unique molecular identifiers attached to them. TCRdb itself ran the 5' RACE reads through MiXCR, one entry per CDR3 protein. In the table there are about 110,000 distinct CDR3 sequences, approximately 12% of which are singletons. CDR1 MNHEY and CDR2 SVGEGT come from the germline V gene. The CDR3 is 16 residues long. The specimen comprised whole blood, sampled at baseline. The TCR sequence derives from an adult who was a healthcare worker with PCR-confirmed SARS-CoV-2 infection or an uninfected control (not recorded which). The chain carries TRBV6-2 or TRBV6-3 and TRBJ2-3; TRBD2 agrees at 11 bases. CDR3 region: CASSYSRSDRTSGSSF. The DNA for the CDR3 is TGTGCCAGCAGTTACTCTAGGAGTGATCGGACTAGCGGGTCGAGTTTT.